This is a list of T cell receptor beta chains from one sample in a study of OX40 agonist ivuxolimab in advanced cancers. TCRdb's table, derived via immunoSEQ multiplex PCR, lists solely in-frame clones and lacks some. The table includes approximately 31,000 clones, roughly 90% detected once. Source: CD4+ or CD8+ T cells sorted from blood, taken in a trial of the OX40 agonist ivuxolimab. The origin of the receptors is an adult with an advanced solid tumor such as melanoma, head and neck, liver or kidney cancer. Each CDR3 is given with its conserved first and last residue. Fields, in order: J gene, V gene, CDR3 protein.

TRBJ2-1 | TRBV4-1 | CASSHRTSGTRASSYNEQFF
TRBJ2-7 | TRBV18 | CASSPKTGDEQYF
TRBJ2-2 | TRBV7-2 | CASRLDRGGAGKLFF
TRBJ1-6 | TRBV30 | CAWTGAYNSPLHF
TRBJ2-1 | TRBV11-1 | CASSLGGGRSYNEQFF
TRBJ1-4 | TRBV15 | CATSRMGSGEKLFF
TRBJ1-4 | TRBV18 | CASSNTGATNEKLFF
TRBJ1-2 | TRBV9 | CASSPPQGPYGYTF
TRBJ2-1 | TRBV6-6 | CASSLGGPGYSEQFF
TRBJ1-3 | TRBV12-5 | CASERAGLLNSGNTIYF
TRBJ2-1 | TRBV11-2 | CASSSGTSAYNEQFF
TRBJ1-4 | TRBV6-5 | CASRPGQGSEKLFF
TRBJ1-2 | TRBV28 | CASSLGQNYGYTF
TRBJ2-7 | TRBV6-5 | CASSPPGAAGEQYF
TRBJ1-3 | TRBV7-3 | CASSSGVGNTIYF
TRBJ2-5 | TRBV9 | CASSMAERGGHQETQYF
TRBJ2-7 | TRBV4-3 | CASSQDRAYEQYF
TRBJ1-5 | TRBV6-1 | CASSQGTGGRQPQHF
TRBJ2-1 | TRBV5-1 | CASSLDGTIFDEQFF
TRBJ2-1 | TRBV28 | CASGGRFSYNEQFF
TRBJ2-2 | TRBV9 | CASSATPGAGPNTGELFF
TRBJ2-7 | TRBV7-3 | CASRPSGGYEQYF
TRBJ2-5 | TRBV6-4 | CASSDDRGRRKTQYF
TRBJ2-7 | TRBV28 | CASSLKRAGGYEQYF
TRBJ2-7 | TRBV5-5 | CASSLIDRSYEQYF
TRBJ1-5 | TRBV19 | CASSIAGLGNQPQHF
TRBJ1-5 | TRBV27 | CASSLKNQPQHF